This T cell receptor (beta chain) was identified in a study of CD8 T cells in Susac syndrome. Study-wide results and limits: Acknowledgment was made by the study that its TCR sequencing and HLA analysis involved a relatively small number of individuals.

Germline V gene data show CDR1 as SEHNR and CDR2 as FQNEAQ (reference sequence). The CDR3 consists of 16 residues. On this clonotype itself: What it recognizes is unknown. The junction and the germline gene differ at one end; a read error may be behind it.

RNA amounts of about 0.5 to 1 ug underwent reverse transcription with random hexamers. A multiplex approach, immunoSEQ multiplex PCR, amplified TCR beta CDR3 across 54 Vbeta and 13 Jbeta. TCRdb reanalysed the immunoSEQ multiplex PCR reads using MiXCR and keeps one entry per CDR3 protein. The data contain some 99,000 distinct CDR3 sequences, around 97% of them singletons. CD8+ and CD4+ T cells from blood underwent TCR beta sequencing. The authors negatively isolated CD8+ and CD4+ T cells and FACS-enriched TEMRA cells. V gene TRBV7-9 combines with J gene TRBJ2-7; the match to TRBD2 covers 14 bases. Sequenced input: CD4+ T cells from PBMCs. The TCR sequence derives from a human donor in good health. CDR3 region: CASSSDSRLAGGDAAF. CDR3 DNA: TGTGCCAGCAGCTCCGACTCTCGACTAGCGGGAGGGGACGCAGCATTC.